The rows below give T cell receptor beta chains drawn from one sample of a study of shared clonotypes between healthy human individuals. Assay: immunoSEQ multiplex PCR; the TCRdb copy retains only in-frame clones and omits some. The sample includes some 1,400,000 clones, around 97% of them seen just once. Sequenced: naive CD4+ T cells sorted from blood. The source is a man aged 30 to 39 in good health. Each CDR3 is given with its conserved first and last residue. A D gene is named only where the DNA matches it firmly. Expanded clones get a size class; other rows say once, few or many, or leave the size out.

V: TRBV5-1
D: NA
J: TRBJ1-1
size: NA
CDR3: CASSLWENTEAFF
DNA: TGCGCCAGCAGCTTGTGGGAGAACACTGAAGCTTTCTTT

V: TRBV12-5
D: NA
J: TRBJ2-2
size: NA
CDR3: CASGSRAGELFF
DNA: TGTGCTAGTGGTAGTAGAGCCGGGGAGCTGTTTTTT

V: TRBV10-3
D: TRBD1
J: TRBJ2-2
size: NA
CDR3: CAISEGLGTGGHTGELFF
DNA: TGTGCCATCAGTGAGGGTCTAGGGACAGGGGGTCACACCGGGGAGCTGTTTTTT

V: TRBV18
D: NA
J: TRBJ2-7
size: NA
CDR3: CASSPPGEQYF
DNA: TGTGCCAGCTCACCACCGGGGGAGCAGTACTTC

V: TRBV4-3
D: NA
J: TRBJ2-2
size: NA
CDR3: CASSQDSSGRDTGELFF
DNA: TGCGCCAGCAGCCAAGATTCGAGCGGCAGGGACACCGGGGAGCTGTTTTTT

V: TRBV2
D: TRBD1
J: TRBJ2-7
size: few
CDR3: CASSERTGGFYEQYF
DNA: TGTGCCAGCAGTGAACGCACAGGGGGATTCTACGAGCAGTACTTC

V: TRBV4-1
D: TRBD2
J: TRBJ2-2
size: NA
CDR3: CASSQDRTSRVGELFF
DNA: TGCGCCAGCAGCCAAGACAGGACTAGCCGGGTCGGGGAGCTGTTTTTT

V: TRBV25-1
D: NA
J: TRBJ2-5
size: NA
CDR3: CASSELEGRRETQYF
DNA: TGTGCCAGCAGTGAATTGGAGGGGAGGAGGGAGACCCAGTACTTC

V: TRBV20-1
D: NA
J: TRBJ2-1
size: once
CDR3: CSARDRLVQFF
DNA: TGCAGTGCTAGAGACCGCCTGGTGCAGTTCTTC

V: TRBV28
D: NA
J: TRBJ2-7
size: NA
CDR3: CASSGTREQYF
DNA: TGTGCCAGCAGTGGAACGCGCGAGCAGTACTTC

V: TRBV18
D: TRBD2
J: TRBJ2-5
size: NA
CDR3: CASSPWASGIQALETQYF
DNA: TGTGCCAGCTCACCATGGGCTAGCGGGATTCAGGCCTTAGAGACCCAGTACTTC

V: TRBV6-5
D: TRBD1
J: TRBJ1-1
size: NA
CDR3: CASRQGRTEAFF
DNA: TGTGCCAGCCGACAGGGCCGTACTGAAGCTTTCTTT

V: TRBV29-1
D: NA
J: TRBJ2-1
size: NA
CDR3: CSVENGRINEQFF
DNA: TGCAGCGTTGAAAACGGGAGAATCAATGAGCAGTTCTTC

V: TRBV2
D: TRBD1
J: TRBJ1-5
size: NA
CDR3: CASSLDQGGNQPQHF
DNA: TGTGCCAGCTCGCTAGACCAGGGGGGCAATCAGCCCCAGCATTTT

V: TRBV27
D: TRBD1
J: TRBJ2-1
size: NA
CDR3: CASTAGTGYFEQFF
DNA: TGTGCCAGCACCGCTGGGACAGGGTACTTTGAGCAGTTCTTC

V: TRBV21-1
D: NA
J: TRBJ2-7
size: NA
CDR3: CASSYPSGTETRGLYEQYF
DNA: TGTGCCAGCAGCTACCCCTCCGGGACGGAGACAAGGGGGCTCTACGAGCAGTACTTC

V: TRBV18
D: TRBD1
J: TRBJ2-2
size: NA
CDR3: CASSWGQITGELFF
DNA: TGTGCCAGCTCATGGGGACAGATCACCGGGGAGCTGTTTTTT

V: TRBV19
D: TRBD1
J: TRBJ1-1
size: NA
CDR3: CASSIRGQGAGTEAFF
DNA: TGTGCCAGTAGTATACGGGGACAGGGTGCTGGCACTGAAGCTTTCTTT

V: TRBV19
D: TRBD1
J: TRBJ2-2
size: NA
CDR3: CASRVQGAVNTGELFF
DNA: TGTGCCAGTAGGGTACAGGGGGCGGTTAACACCGGGGAGCTGTTTTTT

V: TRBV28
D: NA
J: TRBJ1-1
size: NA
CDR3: CASSLGLSIQGRIAKYTEAFF
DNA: TGTGCCAGCAGTTTGGGTTTAAGCATCCAGGGGCGGATCGCAAAATACACTGAAGCTTTCTTT